This T cell receptor beta chain was profiled in a study of shared clonotypes between healthy human individuals. Study summary: For every donor, three CD4 naive, three CD4 memory, two CD8 naive and one CD8 memory plates were used. Study findings and constraints: When naive CD4 clonotypes were compared across a handful of donors, 5% to 5.5% were shared.

This clone was counted only a few times. Its target is unknown. Each PCR replicate from the sorted subsets contained 150 to 250 ng DNA, which is some 30,000 T cell genomes. Profiling relied on immunoSEQ multiplex PCR, and the TCRdb table lists in-frame clones only, not all of them. The sample lists more than 2,000,000 clones, 85% to 95% occurring once. Trimming removed 8 bases from V and 2 bases from J, with 10 bases in between. The CDR3 contains 13 residues. Germline CDR1 and CDR2: LNHDA and SQIVND (reference sequence). The material sequenced was naive CD4+ T cells sorted from blood. Regarding subset: CD45RA+ positively selected. The V call is TRBV19, the J call TRBJ1-5; D gene unclear. This TCR was recovered from a man aged 18-30 years in good health. CDR3 loop: CASWTSGNQPQHF. As DNA, the CDR3 is TGTGCCAGTTGGACCTCTGGCAATCAGCCCCAGCATTTT.